The 5 T cell receptor beta chains presented below share a single source sample, sequenced in a study of blood T cell repertoires in COVID-19. Some clones are missing from TCRdb's copy, which holds only in-frame ones; the method was immunoSEQ multiplex PCR. Altogether tens of thousands of clones are present, 70% to 85% being singletons, with the ten largest covering 25%. Sequencing input: peripheral blood. The receptors derive from a man aged 55 to 70 with acute or convalescent COVID-19.

This clone showed up just a few times. The rearrangement joins TRBV6-2 or TRBV6-3 to TRBJ1-1, with a possible D match to TRBD1 (6 bases). V was shortened by 4 bases and J by 1 base, with 13 bases between the two germline ends. The V gene's germline CDR1 is MNHEY and CDR2 SVGEGT. CDR3 length: 15 residues. The CDR3 bases are TGTGCCAGCAGTTCGATAACAGGGCGGAACACTGAAGCTTTCTTT. This translates into CASSSITGRNTEAFF.

The rearrangement joins TRBV28 to TRBJ2-1; D is perhaps TRBD2 (5 bases). Germline CDR1 is MDHEN and CDR2 is SYDVKM. The CDR3 totals 12 residues. V lost 6 bases, J lost 6 bases, and 9 bases lay in between. CDR3 loop: CASSTTTNEQFF. The CDR3 DNA reads TGTGCCAGCAGCACGACTACCAATGAGCAGTTCTTC.

This chain links TRBV28 with TRBJ1-2; maybe TRBD1 (5 bases). In germline, CDR1 is MDHEN, CDR2 SYDVKM. CDR3 length: 15 residues. The V and J ends lost 1 base and 8 bases respectively, with 17 bases between them. The CDR3 sequence is CASSLFLMEGKGYTF. The CDR3 coding sequence is TGTGCCAGCAGTTTATTTCTGATGGAGGGGAAAGGCTACACCTTC.

This chain connects TRBV19 to TRBJ2-1, with 15 bases matching TRBD2. This CDR3 is 19 amino acids long. Germline CDR1 is LNHDA and CDR2 is SQIVND (reference sequence). J lost 7 bases, V lost 6 bases, and 16 bases had no gene match. The CDR3 sequence is CASSRTSGGASRQSNEQFF. The DNA of the CDR3 is TGTGCCAGTAGCCGGACTAGCGGGGGGGCCTCCCGGCAATCGAATGAGCAGTTCTTC.

This chain joins TRBV6-5 and TRBJ1-1; 7 bases are a match to TRBD1. This CDR3 is built from 12 residues. Germline CDR1 and CDR2: MNHEY and SVGAGI. After removal of 7 bases from V and 10 bases from J, the junction contained 9 bases not matched to a gene. The CDR3 spells CASTSSRGSAFF. CDR3 nucleotides: TGTGCCAGCACCTCCTCCAGGGGGTCAGCTTTCTTT.